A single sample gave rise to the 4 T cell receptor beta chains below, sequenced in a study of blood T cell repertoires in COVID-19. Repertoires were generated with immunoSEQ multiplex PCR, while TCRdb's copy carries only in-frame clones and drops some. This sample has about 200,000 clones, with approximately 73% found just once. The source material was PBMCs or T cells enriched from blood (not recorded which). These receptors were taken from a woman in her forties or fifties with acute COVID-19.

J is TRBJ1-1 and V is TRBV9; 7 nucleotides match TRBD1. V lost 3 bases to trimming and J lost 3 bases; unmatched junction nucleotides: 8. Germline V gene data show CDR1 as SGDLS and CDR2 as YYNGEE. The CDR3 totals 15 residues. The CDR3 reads CASSATTGVYTEAFF. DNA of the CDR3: TGTGCCAGCAGCGCAACAACAGGGGTATACACTGAAGCTTTCTTT.

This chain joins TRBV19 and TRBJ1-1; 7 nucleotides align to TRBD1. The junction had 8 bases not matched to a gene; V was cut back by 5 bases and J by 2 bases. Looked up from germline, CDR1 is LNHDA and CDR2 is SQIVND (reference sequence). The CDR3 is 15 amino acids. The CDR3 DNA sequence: TGTGCCAGTAGTTGGGACAGCATCGGAAACACTGAAGCTTTCTTT. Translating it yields CASSWDSIGNTEAFF.

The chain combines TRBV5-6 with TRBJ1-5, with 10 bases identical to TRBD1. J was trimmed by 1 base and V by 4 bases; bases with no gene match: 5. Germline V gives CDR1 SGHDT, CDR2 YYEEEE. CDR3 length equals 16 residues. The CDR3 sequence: CASSRQGARSNQPQHF. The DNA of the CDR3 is TGTGCCAGCAGCCGACAGGGGGCGAGGAGCAATCAGCCCCAGCATTTT.

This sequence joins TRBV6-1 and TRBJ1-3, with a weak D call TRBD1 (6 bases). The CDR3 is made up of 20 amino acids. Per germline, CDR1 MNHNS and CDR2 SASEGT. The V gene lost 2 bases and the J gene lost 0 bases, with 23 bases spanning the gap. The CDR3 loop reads CASSEWWAGVEPPSGNTIYF. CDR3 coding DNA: TGTGCCAGCAGTGAATGGTGGGCAGGGGTCGAACCCCCCTCTGGAAACACCATATATTTT.